This TCR beta chain is drawn from a study of blood T cell repertoires in COVID-19. At the level of the study: Sites in the United States, Italy and Spain provided acute and convalescent COVID-19 samples. PBMCs, B-cell-depleted T cells, or T cells provided the cDNA or gDNA that made up the material.

V lost 5 bases and J 1 base, leaving 12 bases between the germline ends. Germline V lookup: CDR1 MNHEY, CDR2 SVGAGI. CDR3 length: 14 amino acids. Measured with immunoSEQ multiplex PCR; TCRdb has only the in-frame clones, and not every one. The repertoire holds tens of thousands of clones, with 87% as singletons. This chain joins TRBV6-5 and TRBJ2-7; D not resolved. The source material was peripheral blood. This clonotype was obtained from a human donor with acute or convalescent COVID-19. The donor label of this sample is uncertain. Here the CDR3 reads CASSRLDPSYEQYF. DNA for the CDR3: TGTGCCAGCAGTAGACTCGATCCGTCCTACGAGCAGTACTTC.